These 2 T cell receptor beta chains share one sample of origin, sequenced in a study of vaccination effects on CD4 cells after COVID-19. These TCRs' antigens remain unknown. The ViraFEST assay expanded antigen-specific CD4+ T cells with viral peptide pools before sequencing. When around 9 days of culture had elapsed, CD4+ T cells were isolated. The vaccine recipients had no prior SARS-CoV-2 infection, with negative nucleocapsid antibodies. Libraries were prepared by immunoSEQ multiplex PCR; TCRdb keeps only in-frame clonotypes and omits some of them. Of about 73,000 clones listed, over 70% are singletons. The sequences come from CD4+ T cells from PBMCs cultured with SARS-CoV-2 spike peptides, collected before COVID-19 vaccination. These receptors originate from a human donor who received a COVID-19 vaccine.

The count of this clone is one. V and J are TRBV12-3 or TRBV12-4 and TRBJ2-5, with a possible D match to TRBD1 (5 bases). The length of the CDR3 is 12 residues. V shed 7 bases and J shed 8 bases, with 14 bases lying between them. The CDR3 reads CASTAGSATQYF. The CDR3 bases are TGTGCCAGCACCGCAGGGTCGGCTACCCAGTACTTC.

This chain uses TRBV3-1 (or the pseudogene TRBV3-2) with TRBJ2-5; 8 bases are a match to TRBD2. Germline CDR1 LGHDT, CDR2 YNNKEL (reference sequence). Germline trimming cut 6 bases from V and 1 base from J; bases unmatched to any gene: 13. The CDR3 sequence is 17 residues long. CDR3 DNA: TGTGCCAGCAGTGTGATAGGGCGGGGGGAGCGCCAAGAGACCCAGTACTTC. Protein sequence: CASSVIGRGERQETQYF.